The next 26 T cell receptor beta chains were all read from a single sample in a study of cytomegalovirus exposure and HLA in healthy donors. The primer mix had 60 Vbeta and 13 Jbeta primers. Sequencing used immunoSEQ multiplex PCR; TCRdb keeps in-frame clones, though not all of them. Recorded for this sample: roughly 120,000 clones. Material for sequencing was PBMCs. The receptors originated from a man aged 18 to 29 in good health and CMV-seronegative.

The chain joins TRBV27 to TRBJ2-1, with D possibly matching TRBD2 (5 bases). The germline CDR1 and CDR2 sequences are MNHEY and SMNVEV (reference sequence). CDR3 size: 15 residues. V lost 7 bases, J lost 1 base, and 14 bases lay in between. CDR3 DNA sequence: TGTGCCAGCAACAACGCCCCGGGGTCCTACAATGAGCAGTTCTTC. Residues: CASNNAPGSYNEQFF.

This sequence joins TRBV5-1 and TRBJ1-2; a possible D gene is TRBD1 (5 bases). Germline V gene data show CDR1 as SGHRS and CDR2 as YFSETQ. This CDR3 has 12 amino acids. V lost 2 bases to trimming and J lost 7 bases, with 9 bases between them. CDR3 bases: TGCGCCAGCAGCTTTGACAGAATTGGCTACACCTTC. Amino acid sequence: CASSFDRIGYTF.

The chain couples TRBV18 to TRBJ2-7; 8 bases line up with TRBD2. The junction had 12 bases not matched to a gene; V was cut back by 4 bases and J by 7 bases. The CDR3 has 15 residues. CDR1 and CDR2 (germline): KGHSH, LQKENI. CDR3 nucleotide sequence: TGTGCCAGCTCACTTGGGGTAGCGGGAATCGGTGAGCAGTACTTC. Its protein is CASSLGVAGIGEQYF.

This sequence joins TRBV29-1 and TRBJ2-2; TRBD1 might be the D (5 bases). V was pared by 6 bases and J by 6 bases, with 17 bases between. This CDR3 has 14 amino acids. From germline, CDR1 is SQVTM and CDR2 ANQGSEA. In DNA form, the CDR3 reads TGCAGCGTAATTTTCCCCACCAGGGCCGGGGAGCTGTTTTTT. Protein sequence: CSVIFPTRAGELFF.

V gene TRBV18 combines with J gene TRBJ2-5, with D possibly matching TRBD1 (5 bases). Germline values: CDR1 KGHSH, CDR2 LQKENI. The CDR3 runs 14 residues. The germline V and J ends were trimmed by 4 bases and 2 bases, with 11 bases remaining between them. The CDR3 is CASSHTGIQETQYF. CDR3 DNA: TGTGCCAGCTCACACACAGGAATACAAGAGACCCAGTACTTC.

J is TRBJ2-7 and V is TRBV28, with D possibly TRBD2 on 6 matching bases. Per germline, CDR1 MDHEN and CDR2 SYDVKM. The CDR3 sequence is 14 residues long. V shed 3 bases and J shed 3 bases, with 12 bases lying between them. DNA of the CDR3: TGTGCCAGCAGTTTCGGGGGTGAAAGCTACGAGCAGTACTTC. Amino acid sequence: CASSFGGESYEQYF. The variable domain in full, with the rest retrieved from reference TRBV28 and TRBJ2-7, is DVKVTQSSRYLVKRTGEKVFLECVQDMDHENMFWYRQDPGLGLRLIYFSYDVKMKEKGDIPEGYSVSREKKERFSLILESASTNQTSMYLCASSFGGESYEQYFGPGTRLTVT.

V is TRBV7-9 and J is TRBJ2-7, with D perhaps TRBD1 (6 bases). The CDR3 loop spans 12 amino acids. Per germline, CDR1 SEHNR and CDR2 FQNEAQ (reference sequence). The V gene lost 3 bases and the J gene lost 5 bases, with 8 bases spanning the gap. DNA of the CDR3: TGTGCCAGCAGCTTGGGGGCGGACGAGCAGTACTTC. It yields the protein CASSLGADEQYF.

V usage is TRBV19 and J usage is TRBJ2-2, with TRBD2 identical over 7 bases. V lost 5 bases to trimming and J lost 5 bases; unmatched junction nucleotides: 23. This CDR3 is built from 20 residues. CDR1 is LNHDA and CDR2 is SQIVND in the germline V gene (reference sequence). The CDR3 sequence: CASSPGRVTRGGNVTGELFF. In DNA form, the CDR3 reads TGTGCCAGTAGTCCAGGGAGGGTAACGCGGGGCGGTAATGTGACCGGGGAGCTGTTTTTT. Drawing the rest from reference TRBV19 and TRBJ2-2, the complete variable domain is DGGITQSPKYLFRKEGQNVTLSCEQNLNHDAMYWYRQDPGQGLRLIYYSQIVNDFQKGDIAEGYSVSREKKESFPLTVTSAQKNPTAFYLCASSPGRVTRGGNVTGELFFGEGSRLTVL.

This chain joins TRBV5-6 and TRBJ1-2; 11 bases line up with TRBD1. The V and J ends lost 4 bases and 6 bases, in that order; junction bases with no gene match: 8. The CDR3 has 15 amino acids. In germline, CDR1 is SGHDT, CDR2 YYEEEE. CDR3 nucleotide sequence: TGTGCCAGCAGCCAATCGGGACAGGGGGTGCATGGCTACACCTTC. It codes for CASSQSGQGVHGYTF.

This rearrangement joins TRBV7-9 to TRBJ2-1, with 7 bases that match TRBD1. The CDR3 is 14 amino acids. Looked up from germline, CDR1 is SEHNR and CDR2 is FQNEAQ (reference sequence). With 1 base clipped from V and 8 bases from J, the junction kept 5 bases outside the gene matches. The CDR3 spells CASSLEVGGHEQFF. The CDR3 DNA reads as TGTGCCAGCAGCTTAGAGGTAGGGGGCCATGAGCAGTTCTTC.

The rearrangement links TRBV19 to TRBJ1-1, with 7 bases that match TRBD1. CDR1 and CDR2 (germline): LNHDA, SQIVND (reference sequence). The V gene end was trimmed by 5 bases and the J gene end by 0 bases; junction bases not matched to a gene: 9. This CDR3 has 16 amino acids. The CDR3 spells CASSPPTGRVNTEAFF. CDR3 sequence (DNA): TGTGCCAGTAGTCCCCCGACAGGGCGCGTGAACACTGAAGCTTTCTTT.

The rearrangement joins TRBV7-9 to TRBJ2-7, with 7 bases that match TRBD1. J gave up 2 bases and V 5 bases, and 9 bases lay outside the gene matches. Looked up from germline, CDR1 is SEHNR and CDR2 is FQNEAQ (reference sequence). This CDR3 is 15 amino acids long. The DNA of the CDR3 is TGTGCCAGCAGCCAATCCTCGGGACAGACCTACGAGCAGTACTTC. Amino acids: CASSQSSGQTYEQYF.

The chain couples TRBV2 to TRBJ1-1, with 7 bases aligning to TRBD1. Germline assignment: CDR1 SNHLY and CDR2 FYNNEI. V shed 5 bases, J shed 2 bases, and the junction held 8 bases outside the gene matches. This CDR3 spans 15 amino acids. DNA for the CDR3: TGTGCCAGCAGTCAATCCGGGACAGACAACACTGAAGCTTTCTTT. Encoded protein: CASSQSGTDNTEAFF.

The chain carries TRBV7-2 and TRBJ2-7; TRBD1 agrees at 10 bases. After removal of 4 bases from V and 5 bases from J, the junction contained 2 bases not matched to a gene. In germline, CDR1 is SGHTA, CDR2 FQGNSA. The CDR3 spans 13 residues. CDR3 protein: CASSWTGGDEQYF. CDR3 coding DNA: TGTGCCAGCAGCTGGACAGGGGGGGACGAGCAGTACTTC.

The rearrangement joins TRBV18 to TRBJ1-1; no reliable D call. CDR3 size: 13 residues. The germline gives CDR1 KGHSH, CDR2 LQKENI. Trimming took 5 bases from V and 0 from J, leaving 7 bases between them. This CDR3 is CASSEPLNTEAFF. DNA of the CDR3: TGTGCCAGCTCAGAGCCACTGAACACTGAAGCTTTCTTT.

On this clone: The identical CDR3 is also encoded by other nucleotide sequences in the sample. DNA for the CDR3: TGTGCCAGCAGCTCCACTGGGAACACTGAAGCTTTCTTT. Encoded protein: CASSSTGNTEAFF. The genes are TRBV11-3 and TRBJ1-1; D not resolved. The V end was cut by 4 bases, the J end by 1 base, with 7 bases between. Germline V gives CDR1 SGHNT, CDR2 YENEEA. The CDR3 extends over 13 amino acids. Drawing the rest from reference TRBV11-3 and TRBJ1-1, the complete variable domain is EAGVVQSPRYKIIEKKQPVAFWCNPISGHNTLYWYLQNLGQGPELLIRYENEEAVDDSQLPKDRFSAERLKGVDSTLKIQPAELGDSAVYLCASSSTGNTEAFFGQGTRLTVV.

The V and J genes are TRBV6-1 and TRBJ1-1, with 7 bases aligning to TRBD1. Germline V gene data show CDR1 as MNHNS and CDR2 as SASEGT. The ends lost 5 bases at V and 5 bases at J; junction bases unmatched: 5. The CDR3 has 13 amino acids. CDR3 loop: CASSRDSRTEAFF. The DNA of the CDR3 is TGTGCCAGCAGTCGGGACAGTCGGACTGAAGCTTTCTTT.

The rearrangement uses TRBV9 and TRBJ1-2; D not resolved. V was trimmed by 1 base and J by 7 bases, leaving 11 bases between them. Germline CDR1 and CDR2: SGDLS and YYNGEE. The CDR3 is 13 amino acids. This CDR3 is CASSVLFSGGYTF. The CDR3 DNA reads as TGTGCCAGCAGCGTATTGTTTTCGGGTGGCTACACCTTC.

The rearrangement links TRBV5-4 to TRBJ2-7; weak D call: TRBD1 (5 bases). Per the germline V gene, CDR1 is SGHNT and CDR2 is YYREEE (reference sequence). Between the trimmed V and J ends, which lost 5 bases and 3 bases, there was a span of 15 bases. This CDR3 has 14 amino acids. This CDR3 reads CASRPAGSGYEQYF. The CDR3 DNA reads as TGTGCCAGCAGGCCGGCAGGGTCTGGCTACGAGCAGTACTTC.

This chain connects TRBV7-7 to TRBJ1-1; D is uncertain. This CDR3 comprises 13 residues. V was pared by 1 base and J by 4 bases, with 7 bases between. Per germline, CDR1 SSHAT and CDR2 FNYEAQ (reference sequence). CDR3 sequence reads: CASSLEPRTEAFF. The DNA of the CDR3 is TGTGCCAGCAGCTTAGAGCCGCGCACTGAAGCTTTCTTT.

J is TRBJ2-7 and V is TRBV27, with a weak D call TRBD2 (7 bases). Germline V gives CDR1 MNHEY, CDR2 SMNVEV (reference sequence). Trimming removed 0 bases at V and 3 bases at J, with 15 bases between. This CDR3 region has 16 residues. In DNA, the CDR3 is TGTGCCAGCAGTTTATCGGGTGCGGGGGCGCGCTACGAGCAGTACTTC. Its protein is CASSLSGAGARYEQYF.

J is TRBJ2-3 and V is TRBV15, with TRBD2 matching over 8 bases. The CDR3 extends over 16 amino acids. Germline assignment: CDR1 LNHNV and CDR2 YYDKDF (reference sequence). Germline trimming cut 1 base from V and 6 bases from J; bases unmatched to any gene: 9. The CDR3: CATSRVGRGATDTQYF. The CDR3 DNA is TGTGCCACCAGCAGAGTTGGGCGGGGGGCCACGGATACGCAGTATTTT.

This clone is called medium-sized based on its frequency. The sample has other DNA sequences that encode this CDR3 too. The chain combines TRBV6-4 with TRBJ2-3; possibly TRBD1 for D (6 bases). Germline V CDR1 and CDR2: MRHNA, SNTAGT. V lost 3 bases, J lost 1 base, and 8 bases lay in between. The CDR3 length is 14 residues. The CDR3 sequence is CASSEAGGTDTQYF. The CDR3, as DNA: TGTGCCAGCAGTGAAGCAGGGGGCACAGATACGCAGTATTTT.

DNA of the CDR3: TGCGCCAGCAGCAATGACAGGGGAGGAAACTATGGCTACACCTTC. Amino acid sequence: CASSNDRGGNYGYTF. The rearrangement links TRBV5-1 to TRBJ1-2; TRBD1 agrees at 8 bases. V was pared by 4 bases and J by 2 bases, with 7 bases of the junction left unmatched. The CDR3 extends over 15 amino acids. Germline-derived CDR1 and CDR2 are SGHRS and YFSETQ. Full variable domain (remainder filled in from reference TRBV5-1 and TRBJ1-2): KAGVTQTPRYLIKTRGQQVTLSCSPISGHRSVSWYQQTPGQGLQFLFEYFSETQRNKGNFPGRFSGRQFSNSRSEMNVSTLELGDSALYLCASSNDRGGNYGYTFGSGTRLTVV.

The gene calls are TRBV30 and TRBJ2-7, with 7 bases matching TRBD1. The germline V gene encodes CDR1 GTSNPN and CDR2 SVGIG (reference sequence). The V segment lost 4 bases and the J segment 2 bases; nucleotides outside the gene matches: 2. The CDR3 contains 12 residues. DNA of the CDR3: TGTGCCTGGATCCAGGGGGCCTACGAGCAGTACTTC. Protein product: CAWIQGAYEQYF.

J is TRBJ2-7 and V is TRBV27; D is perhaps TRBD2 (5 bases). Germline CDR1 is MNHEY and CDR2 is SMNVEV (reference sequence). CDR3 length equals 11 residues. Trimming pared 5 bases from V and 6 bases from J, leaving 8 bases between. This chain's CDR3 is CASSKGSEQYF. The CDR3 nucleotides are TGTGCCAGCAGTAAAGGGAGCGAGCAGTACTTC.